Listed here is a single T cell receptor (beta chain). Its antigen is as yet unknown. The entry originates in a study of T cell repertoires in cytomegalovirus infection. Study-wide context: HLA-C-restricted CMV epitopes, recently identified, and well-studied HLA-B-restricted ones were used by the study. In public TCR beta signatures, there were indications of both CMV infection and matching HLA type.

V was trimmed by 5 bases and J by 6 bases, leaving 14 bases between them. Germline CDR1 SGHAT, CDR2 FQNNGV. CDR3 size: 13 residues. Study conclusions and caveats: CMV-specific TCR beta clonotypes restricted by HLA-C were the ones dominating the ex vivo response.

TCRdb used MiXCR to reprocess the reads, holding one entry per CDR3 protein. This sample has about 470,000 distinct CDR3 sequences; under 55% occur once, and the top ten carry just under 45%. The sequenced sample was cultured PBMCs, obtained from culture after CMV antigen stimulation. The chain recombines TRBV11-2 with TRBJ2-7; D possibly corresponds to TRBD1 (6 bases). This TCR came from a human donor in good health (CMV status not recorded). Some clones in this sample may be carry-over from other donors' samples. The CDR3 DNA reads as TGTGCCAGCAGCCCGGGACACCGTCGCGAGCAGTACTTC. Protein: CASSPGHRREQYF.